This is a list of T cell receptor beta chains from one sample in a study of beta chain features in type 1 diabetes. The table came from immunoSEQ multiplex PCR; TCRdb's copy has only in-frame clones and leaves some out. Of some 370,000 clones listed, around 9.6% are singletons. Material for sequencing was central memory CD4+ T cells from blood. The receptors derive from a man in his thirties or forties with type 1 diabetes. The CDR3 runs from the conserved cysteine through the conserved F or W. The D gene is left open where the match is weak. Some rows have no size entry. The others give once, few or many, or a class for an expanded clone.

abundance | j_gene | d_gene | v_gene | CDR3nt | CDR3aa
few | TRBJ2-7 | - | TRBV7-2 | TGTGCCAGCAGCTTAGCTGGGTTCTCCGAGCAGTACTTC | CASSLAGFSEQYF
few | TRBJ2-1 | - | TRBV7-6 | TGTGCCAGCAGCTCTCCCTTCAGGGGAGACAATGAGCAGTTCTTC | CASSSPFRGDNEQFF
many | TRBJ2-7 | - | TRBV28 | TGTGCCAGCGGGAGTTGGGACGAGCAGTACTTC | CASGSWDEQYF
few | TRBJ2-7 | - | TRBV5-1 | TGCGCCAGCAGCTCCCTACAGGGAGGCGACGAGCAGTACTTC | CASSSLQGGDEQYF
few | TRBJ1-1 | - | TRBV5-1 | TGTGCCAGCAGCTTGGCCGGGGCAGGGAGGACTGAAGCTTTCTTT | CASSLAGAGRTEAFF
many | TRBJ2-2 | TRBD1 | TRBV28 | TGTGCCAGCAGTTCATATTGGACAGGGGGGACCGGGGAGCTGTTTTTT | CASSSYWTGGTGELFF
few | TRBJ1-1 | - | TRBV6-5 | TGTGCCAGCAGGGTTCGGACGGGAGGATGGACTTTCTTT | CASRVRTGGWTFF
few | TRBJ1-5 | - | TRBV5-1 | TGCGCCAGCAGCTTGGATGGGGGCCGTAATGGGCAGCCCCAGCATTTT | CASSLDGGRNGQPQHF
few | TRBJ1-2 | - | TRBV27 | TGTGCCAGCAGTCCAACGGGGAACTATGGCTACACCTTC | CASSPTGNYGYTF
few | TRBJ1-2 | TRBD1 | TRBV10-3 | TGTGCCATCAGCTCCGGGACAGGGGCGGGCTATGGCTACACCTTC | CAISSGTGAGYGYTF
few | TRBJ2-7 | TRBD1 | TRBV2 | TGTGCCAGCATTGAGGACAGGTTTTCCTACGAGCAGTACTTC | CASIEDRFSYEQYF
many | TRBJ1-3 | - | TRBV7-2 | TGTGCCAGCAGCCCTGCCGGGACGAACAACGGAAACACCATATATTTT | CASSPAGTNNGNTIYF
few | TRBJ2-6 | - | TRBV30 | TGTGCCTTCGAGGGTGGGGCCAACGTCCTGACTTTC | CAFEGGANVLTF
- | TRBJ1-5 | - | TRBV28 | TGTGCCAGCCTCCCCAATAGAAATCAGCCCCAGCATTTT | CASLPNRNQPQHF
many | TRBJ2-1 | TRBD2 | TRBV4-3 | TGCGCCAGCAGCCAAGAGGTTAGCGGGAGATCCTACAATGAGCAGTTCTTC | CASSQEVSGRSYNEQFF
- | TRBJ1-3 | - | TRBV6-1 | TGTGCCAGCAGGATTACAGGGAGCTCTGGAAACACCATATATTTT | CASRITGSSGNTIYF
- | TRBJ2-3 | - | TRBV5-4 | TGTGCCAGCAGATATCGTCCAGACGATACGCAGTATTTT | CASRYRPDDTQYF
- | TRBJ1-2 | - | TRBV7-2 | TGTGCCAGCAGCTTTACCGGGACCACACAATCCTATGGCTACACCTTC | CASSFTGTTQSYGYTF
few | TRBJ2-3 | - | TRBV9 | TGTGCCAGCAGCGGTACAGGATACACAGATACGCAGTATTTT | CASSGTGYTDTQYF
few | TRBJ2-2 | - | TRBV4-2 | TGTGCCAGCAGCCTCGGTTCGGGGAACACCGGGGAGCTGTTTTTT | CASSLGSGNTGELFF
few | TRBJ2-4 | - | TRBV7-2 | TGTGCCAGCAGCCGTGAAAAGAAAAACATTCAGTACTTC | CASSREKKNIQYF
few | TRBJ1-1 | - | TRBV18 | TGTGCCAGCTCACCACCGGGCAGCTATCGCACTGAAGCTTTCTTT | CASSPPGSYRTEAFF